The clone carrying this TCR beta chain was seen many times. Antigen specificity is unknown. Template material for amplifying TCR beta CDR3 regions consisted of RNA transcripts. Using the HTBI primer set, a first-round RT-PCR was run on the TCR CDR3. TCRdb processed the multiplex PCR reads anew with MiXCR; each CDR3 protein has one entry. The data hold 550,000 to 800,000 distinct CDR3 sequences, with around a sixth observed a single time. The data derive from a study of T cells in Graves' hyperthyroidism and ophthalmopathy. Study context: Blood from the periphery was taken at initial diagnosis, before any treatment.

CDR3 length equals 13 residues. After removal of 5 bases from V and 6 bases from J, the junction contained 3 bases not matched to a gene. Each diagnosis was grounded in clinical symptoms, serum thyroxine and TRAb, thyroid ultrasound, and orbital computed tomography. PBMCs stemmed from approximately 9.1 ml fresh peripheral blood. Findings and caveats of the study: Onset of ophthalmopathy came a median roughly 6.5 months after the model predicted it.

The TCR was taken from a man in his fifties with Graves' hyperthyroidism. Sequences were obtained from blood. This rearrangement joins TRBV12-3 or TRBV12-4 to TRBJ2-3; 9 nucleotides align to TRBD2. The CDR3 DNA follows: TGTGCCAGCAGTCCGCGGGAGGGGGATACGCAGTATTTT. Encoded protein: CASSPREGDTQYF.